Listed here is a single T cell receptor beta chain. Its specificity is unknown. Between the trimmed V and J ends, which lost 8 bases and 6 bases, there was a span of 11 bases. The CDR3 spans 11 residues. Per the germline V gene, CDR1 is MDHEN and CDR2 is SYDVKM. The data belong to a study of beta chain features in type 1 diabetes. General observations from the study: TCRB CDR3 length was moderately but significantly reduced in all four CD4+ subsets of Type 1 diabetes patients.

Reverse transcribing all isolated RNA meant expressed TCRB transcripts were sequenced. The table came from immunoSEQ multiplex PCR; TCRdb's copy has only in-frame clones and leaves some out. The repertoire holds approximately 600,000 clones, over 10% seen once, with around 0.12% in the top ten. The chain has TRBV28 and TRBJ2-7; D perhaps matches TRBD2 (5 bases). Sequencing used naive CD4+ T cells from blood. The TCR comes from a man younger than 40 with type 1 diabetes. In nucleotides, the CDR3 is TGTGCCAGCGGAGGTATATCCGAGCAGTACTTC. This codes for CASGGISEQYF.